This TCR beta chain was found in a study of blood T cells in healthy people across ages. Whole-study findings and limits: The unsorted PBMCs prevented any conclusive comparison of naive versus antigen-experienced cells.

Worth noting for this clonotype: Its specificity is unknown.

The V and J ends lost 4 bases and 7 bases respectively, with 16 bases between them. This CDR3 has 15 amino acids. Germline V lookup: CDR1 LGHNA, CDR2 YSLEER. It was with a sample-barcoded 5' primer and a J-beta primer mix that a second PCR of about 6 to 12 cycles was run. TCRdb independently ran MiXCR on the 5' RACE reads; one entry per CDR3 protein. The table includes 750,000 to 950,000 distinct CDR3 sequences, under 35% detected once. These same records also appear under a second study, on T cells of mothers and their children.

This rearrangement joins TRBV4-3 to TRBJ2-2; D tentatively reads TRBD1 or TRBD2 (5 bases each). This TCR derives from a woman between 40 and 55 years old in good health. Sequenced input: blood. The CDR3 sequence: CASSLGARAGGELFF. Written as DNA, the CDR3 is TGCGCCAGCAGCCTAGGGGCGCGGGCCGGCGGGGAGCTGTTTTTT.